The source of this T cell receptor (beta chain) is a study of CXCR3-negative and CXCR3-positive naive CD8 T cells. General study points: Diversity ran similarly high across both naive subsets but far lower in memory CD8+ cells. Higher TRB CDR3 hydrophobicity marked CXCR3-positive naive cells relative to CXCR3-negative naive cells.

Germline loops: CDR1 SGHRS, CDR2 YFSETQ. The CDR3 is 14 amino acids. All TRB cDNA libraries came from 5' RACE performed with UMI labels. TCRdb reworked the 5' RACE reads into one entry per CDR3 protein, no DNA. The repertoire shows about 120,000 distinct CDR3 sequences; the top ten hold approximately 0.4%. Comments on this clonotype: The antigen remains unidentified.

The sequence was obtained from a human donor in good health. Some clones in this sample may be carry-over from other donors' samples. The rearrangement uses TRBV5-1 and TRBJ2-7. Specimen: naive CXCR3+ CD8+ T cells from blood. Subset denoted: CD45RO-CCR7+CD27+CD95- naive CD8+ T cells expressing CXCR3 (TNR3+). CDR3: CASSLGGGPYEQYF. Full variable domain (missing parts from reference TRBV5-1 and TRBJ2-7): KAGVTQTPRYLIKTRGQQVTLSCSPISGHRSVSWYQQTPGQGLQFLFEYFSETQRNKGNFPGRFSGRQFSNSRSEMNVSTLELGDSALYLCASSLGGGPYEQYFGPGTRLTVT.